This T cell receptor (beta chain) was retrieved from a study of T cell repertoires in cytomegalovirus infection. Study summary: Newly reported HLA-C-restricted and thoroughly characterized HLA-B-restricted CMV epitopes were employed. General study points: Ex vivo, HLA-C-restricted CMV-specific TCR beta clonotypes prevailed over the rest of the response.

In the case of this clonotype: Antigen unknown.

CDR3 length: 18 amino acids. The germline V gene encodes CDR1 DFQATT and CDR2 SNEGSKA (reference sequence). The V and J ends lost 3 bases and 0 bases respectively, with 21 bases between them. TCRdb re-called the reads with MiXCR, one entry per CDR3 protein. The repertoire holds 250,000 to 400,000 distinct CDR3 sequences, with roughly 25% as singletons. The TCR originated in a human donor in good health (CMV status not recorded). Some clones in this sample may be carry-over from other donors' samples. The rearrangement links TRBV20-1 to TRBJ1-5; possibly TRBD1 for D (5 bases). The source was cultured PBMCs, collected from culture after CMV antigen stimulation. The DNA of the CDR3 is TGCAGTGCTAGGAATGACTGGGGGGGGGAATATAGCAATCAGCCCCAGCATTTT. Amino acid sequence: CSARNDWGGEYSNQPQHF.